A single sample is the source of the 19 T cell receptor beta chains below, sequenced in a study of long-term antiretroviral therapy in people with HIV. A v3.0 immunoSEQ assay was performed at survey level. Profiled with immunoSEQ multiplex PCR; TCRdb holds only in-frame clones, not every one. The table records roughly 25,000 clones, approximately 95% of them present only once. Sequencing used unsorted PBMCs, obtained 7.6 years after starting antiretroviral therapy. The receptors come from a middle-aged woman with HIV.

The chain links TRBV29-1 to TRBJ1-2, with TRBD1 matching over 8 bases. Germline assignment: CDR1 SQVTM and CDR2 ANQGSEA. The CDR3 loop spans 13 amino acids. With 7 bases clipped from V and 3 bases from J, the junction kept 7 bases outside the gene matches. This chain's CDR3 is CSAGQGWDYGYTF. The CDR3 nucleotides read TGCAGCGCCGGACAGGGATGGGACTATGGCTACACCTTC.

V is TRBV7-2 and J is TRBJ1-5; D is ambiguous. V dropped 1 base and J dropped 2 bases, with 9 bases sitting between them. CDR3 length: 15 amino acids. Per the germline V gene, CDR1 is SGHTA and CDR2 is FQGNSA. CDR3 bases: TGTGCCAGCAGCTTAGATTTTGGGGGCAATCAGCCCCAGCATTTT. It yields the protein CASSLDFGGNQPQHF. Combining the CDR3 with reference TRBV7-2 and TRBJ1-5 gives the whole variable domain GAGVSQSPSNKVTEKGKDVELRCDPISGHTALYWYRQSLGQGLEFLIYFQGNSAPDKSGLPSDRFSAERTGGSVSTLTIQRTQQEDSAVYLCASSLDFGGNQPQHFGDGTRLSIL.

The chain uses TRBV6-5 and TRBJ1-2, with a tentative D call TRBD1 (6 bases). CDR3 length: 15 amino acids. Trimming removed 3 bases at V and 8 bases at J, with 19 bases between. CDR1 is MNHEY and CDR2 is SVGAGI in the germline V gene. CDR3 bases: TGTGCCAGCAGTTATTCAGACAGGCCCATAGGAGGCTACACCTTC. Residues: CASSYSDRPIGGYTF.

The rearrangement links TRBV19 to TRBJ1-6; 9 nucleotides line up with TRBD1. Per the germline V gene, CDR1 is LNHDA and CDR2 is SQIVND (reference sequence). V gave up 6 bases and J gave up 7 bases; unmatched junction bases: 7. CDR3 length: 15 amino acids. The chain's CDR3 is CASSRDREGNSPLHF. In DNA form, the CDR3 reads TGTGCCAGTAGCCGGGACAGGGAAGGCAATTCACCCCTCCACTTT.

CDR3 nucleotides: TGTGCCAGCAGCTTCTTGGCGGGGGGGCTGCTCGGCGGGGAGCTGTTTTTT. This gives the protein CASSFLAGGLLGGELFF. J is TRBJ2-2 and V is TRBV7-2; 9 positions match TRBD2. V trimming: 3 bases; J trimming: 7 bases; junction bases outside the gene matches: 12. CDR3 length: 17 amino acids. Per the germline V gene, CDR1 is SGHTA and CDR2 is FQGNSA.

This clone was detected only once. The chain combines TRBV2 with TRBJ2-7; 7 nucleotides line up with TRBD1. V dropped 7 bases and J dropped 6; count of bases not matched to a gene: 6. This CDR3 has 12 amino acids. In germline, CDR1 is SNHLY, CDR2 FYNNEI. CDR3 bases: TGTGCCAGCAATTTACAGGGGCGCGAGCAGTACTTC. Its translation: CASNLQGREQYF.

In nucleotides, the CDR3 is TGTGCCAGCAGCCGACGGGTAGAGACCCAGTACTTC. Encoded protein: CASSRRVETQYF. The chain couples TRBV2 to TRBJ2-5; the D is unclear. V gave up 6 bases and J gave up 4 bases, with 9 bases separating them. Per germline, CDR1 SNHLY and CDR2 FYNNEI. The CDR3 consists of 12 residues.

This clone has only one observation. The rearrangement links TRBV10-2 to TRBJ2-7; perhaps TRBD2 as D (7 bases). This CDR3 is built from 13 residues. V was trimmed by 9 bases and J by 7 bases, leaving 19 bases between them. Looked up from germline, CDR1 is WSHSY and CDR2 is SAAADI. The CDR3 bases are TGCGCCAGTGGGGGGGGCCCATCAGGAGAGCAGTACTTC. Translating gives CASGGGPSGEQYF.

This clone was detected only a few times. This rearrangement joins TRBV5-1 to TRBJ1-6; D perhaps matches TRBD1 (6 bases). CDR3 length: 17 amino acids. V was shortened by 0 bases and J by 11 bases, with 21 bases between the two germline ends. The germline CDR1 and CDR2 sequences are SGHRS and YFSETQ. CDR3 sequence reads: CASSLGDGGPSGTPLHF. As DNA, the CDR3 is TGCGCCAGCAGCTTGGGGGATGGGGGGCCGAGTGGGACACCCCTCCACTTT.

The V call is TRBV9, the J call TRBJ2-1; 11 nucleotides align to TRBD1. The CDR3 runs to 16 residues. CDR1 SGDLS and CDR2 YYNGEE come from the germline V gene. Unmatched junction bases numbered 10, after V lost 3 bases and J lost 8 bases. CDR3 nucleotide sequence: TGTGCCAGCAGCGCGCCGGGACAGGGGGGTTTGGATGAGCAGTTCTTC. Translated, it gives CASSAPGQGGLDEQFF.

This sequence joins TRBV25-1 and TRBJ2-7; D is possibly TRBD1 (6 bases). The CDR3 loop spans 15 amino acids. CDR1 is MGHDK, CDR2 SYGVNS, per germline. Trimming removed 1 base from V and 6 bases from J, with 16 bases in between. CDR3 loop: CASSESHRASGEQYF. CDR3 in DNA: TGTGCCAGCAGTGAATCACACAGGGCGAGTGGCGAGCAGTACTTC.

The CDR3 nucleotides read TGCGCCAGCAGCTTGGGGTCGGGTTGGTTCGGGGAGCTGTTTTTT. This codes for CASSLGSGWFGELFF. The chain recombines TRBV5-1 with TRBJ2-2; no clear D gene. CDR3 length: 15 amino acids. Germline assignment: CDR1 SGHRS and CDR2 YFSETQ. V gave up 0 bases and J gave up 7 bases, with 13 bases separating them.

The chain carries TRBV19 and TRBJ2-1; D is possibly TRBD2 (5 bases). In germline, CDR1 is LNHDA, CDR2 SQIVND (reference sequence). The CDR3 spans 12 residues. Trimming stripped 10 bases from V and 9 bases from J, with 16 bases between. CDR3 coding DNA: TGTGCCACCAGGAATTTAGGAGGTGAGCAGTTCTTC. Encoded protein: CATRNLGGEQFF. Variable domain in full (rest from reference TRBV19 and TRBJ2-1): DGGITQSPKYLFRKEGQNVTLSCEQNLNHDAMYWYRQDPGQGLRLIYYSQIVNDFQKGDIAEGYSVSREKKESFPLTVTSAQKNPTAFYLCATRNLGGEQFFGPGTRLTVL.

V and J are TRBV5-1 and TRBJ2-1; D is perhaps TRBD1 or TRBD2 (6 bases each). The CDR3 sequence is 14 residues long. From germline, CDR1 is SGHRS and CDR2 YFSETQ. The germline V and J ends were trimmed by 2 bases and 5 bases, with 11 bases remaining between them. The CDR3, as DNA: TGCGCCAGCAGCTTATGGGGGGCCGACAATGAGCAGTTCTTC. Amino acid sequence: CASSLWGADNEQFF.

The V call is TRBV7-2, the J call TRBJ2-7; possibly TRBD1 or TRBD2 for D (6 bases each). V was pared by 1 base and J by 3 bases, with 13 bases between. The CDR3 covers 15 residues. Germline V gene data show CDR1 as SGHTA and CDR2 as FQGNSA. The DNA of the CDR3 is TGTGCCAGCAGCTTAGAACCGGGGGACAACTACGAGCAGTACTTC. Protein product: CASSLEPGDNYEQYF.

The V and J genes are TRBV21-1 and TRBJ2-3. TRBV21-1 is a known pseudogene. There are 15 residues in the CDR3. The CDR3 DNA reads as TGTGCCAGCAGCAAAGAACCGGTTGGGGCAGATACGCAGTATTTT. Translated: CASSKEPVGADTQYF.

This clone was picked up one time. This rearrangement joins TRBV30 to TRBJ1-2; D remains unclear. The CDR3 covers 12 residues. V was trimmed by 3 bases and J by 4 bases, leaving 9 bases between them. CDR1 is GTSNPN and CDR2 is SVGIG in the germline V gene (reference sequence). This CDR3 reads CAWRKGSYGYTF. In DNA, the CDR3 is TGTGCCTGGAGGAAAGGTTCCTATGGCTACACCTTC.

This clone was counted a few times. The chain couples TRBV7-2 to TRBJ1-1; 9 bases match TRBD1. This CDR3 comprises 16 residues. From germline, CDR1 is SGHTA and CDR2 FQGNSA. V lost 2 bases to trimming and J lost 4 bases; unmatched junction nucleotides: 8. The CDR3 bases are TGTGCCAGCAGCTTACAACTACAGGGGGCTGGCACTGAAGCTTTCTTT. Translated: CASSLQLQGAGTEAFF.

The chain employs TRBV5-1 and TRBJ2-2; D is possibly TRBD2 (6 bases). The V end lost 3 bases, the J end lost 4 bases, and 13 bases lay between the germline ends. Germline CDR1 is SGHRS and CDR2 is YFSETQ. The CDR3 extends over 15 amino acids. CDR3 sequence (DNA): TGCGCCAGCAGCTCGGGACTTCCATTCACCGGGGAGCTGTTTTTT. It translates to CASSSGLPFTGELFF.